This entry describes one T cell receptor beta chain. The data were taken from a study of cytomegalovirus exposure and HLA in healthy donors. 60 Vbeta and 13 Jbeta primers were used in PCR. Data came from immunoSEQ multiplex PCR; TCRdb stores just in-frame clones and leaves some out. The sample includes 200,000 or so clones, approximately 79% of them seen just once. Trimming took 3 bases from V and 2 from J; bases not matched to a gene: 9. The CDR3 is 16 amino acids. Germline V gene data show CDR1 as SGHDT and CDR2 as YYEEEE. The receptor was isolated from a man between 50 and 59 years old in good health and CMV-seronegative. Sequencing was performed on PBMCs. This sequence joins TRBV5-6 and TRBJ1-2; TRBD1 agrees at 8 bases. CDR3 in DNA: TGTGCCAGCAGCTCAGACAGGGGTTCTTCCAACTATGGCTACACCTTC. This encodes CASSSDRGSSNYGYTF.